The 21 T cell receptor beta chains below all came from one sample that was sequenced in a study of blood T cell repertoires in COVID-19. TCRdb's table, derived via immunoSEQ multiplex PCR, lists solely in-frame clones and lacks some. The table shows 250,000 to 350,000 clones, with more than 75% occurring only once. Material for sequencing was PBMCs or T cells enriched from blood (not recorded which). These TCRs come from a woman between 25 and 40 years old who had recovered from COVID-19.

The rearrangement links TRBV28 to TRBJ2-1; 11 bases align to TRBD2. The germline gives CDR1 MDHEN, CDR2 SYDVKM. J gave up 0 bases and V 6 bases, and 4 bases lay outside the gene matches. The length of the CDR3 is 16 residues. The CDR3 protein is CASSRSGGASYNEQFF. The CDR3 DNA is TGTGCCAGCAGCCGTAGCGGGGGGGCCTCCTACAATGAGCAGTTCTTC.

This rearrangement joins TRBV2 to TRBJ2-3; no reliable D call. The germline V and J ends were trimmed by 1 base and 1 base, with 6 bases remaining between them. From germline, CDR1 is SNHLY and CDR2 FYNNEI. The CDR3 length is 14 residues. The CDR3, as DNA: TGTGCCAGCAGTGAAGGAAGCGGCACAGATACGCAGTATTTT. Translation gives CASSEGSGTDTQYF.

The rearrangement uses TRBV9 and TRBJ1-1, with D unclear. There are 14 residues in the CDR3. Trimming shortened V by 2 bases and J by 0 bases, and 8 bases separated the two germline ends. The germline gives CDR1 SGDLS, CDR2 YYNGEE. CDR3 amino acids: CASSVEGMNTEAFF. CDR3 coding DNA: TGTGCCAGCAGCGTGGAGGGCATGAACACTGAAGCTTTCTTT.

The rearrangement uses TRBV5-1 and TRBJ1-2; no definite D call. Germline V lookup: CDR1 SGHRS, CDR2 YFSETQ. V lost 1 base, J lost 6 bases, and 10 bases lay in between. This CDR3 is 13 amino acids long. The CDR3 reads CASSLPGRDGYTF. CDR3 sequence (DNA): TGCGCCAGCAGCTTGCCGGGGAGGGATGGCTACACCTTC.

The V and J genes are TRBV11-2 and TRBJ2-1, with a possible D match to TRBD2 (6 bases). Trimming cost V 1 base and J 7 bases, with 14 bases left between them. Germline CDR1 and CDR2: SGHAT and FQNNGV. This CDR3 is built from 15 residues. The CDR3 is CASSLGRFGGNEQFF. CDR3 nucleotide sequence: TGTGCCAGCAGCTTAGGCCGTTTTGGGGGGAATGAGCAGTTCTTC.

J is TRBJ2-1 and V is TRBV5-1; the D gene is possibly TRBD2 (6 bases). V lost 0 bases and J lost 3, with 10 bases in between. CDR1 SGHRS and CDR2 YFSETQ come from the germline V gene. The CDR3 extends over 15 amino acids. CDR3 DNA: TGCGCCAGCAGCTTGGCTGCGGGGAACTACAATGAGCAGTTCTTC. The encoded protein is CASSLAAGNYNEQFF.

The chain couples TRBV5-1 to TRBJ1-1, with 7 bases aligning to TRBD1. The CDR3 consists of 14 residues. The V and J ends lost 4 bases and 0 bases, in that order; junction bases with no gene match: 3. Per the germline V gene, CDR1 is SGHRS and CDR2 is YFSETQ. This CDR3 reads CASSGQDMNTEAFF. The DNA of the CDR3 is TGCGCCAGCAGCGGACAGGATATGAACACTGAAGCTTTCTTT.

The rearrangement uses TRBV13 and TRBJ2-5; D possibly corresponds to TRBD2 (6 bases). Germline V lookup: CDR1 PRHDT, CDR2 FYEKMQ (reference sequence). Deletions cut 0 bases from V and 5 bases from J, with 13 bases between. The CDR3 consists of 15 residues. The CDR3 loop is CASSLGAGRDETQYF. The DNA of the CDR3 is TGTGCCAGCAGCTTAGGTGCAGGGCGGGACGAGACCCAGTACTTC.

The chain has TRBV5-5 and TRBJ2-5; D is undetermined. The ends were cut back, 0 bases at V and 7 bases at J, with 7 bases in the middle. Germline assignment: CDR1 SGHKS and CDR2 YYEKEE (reference sequence). This CDR3 contains 12 residues. The CDR3 DNA reads TGTGCCAGCAGCTTGGCCGCGGTGACCCAGTACTTC. This gives the protein CASSLAAVTQYF. Full variable domain (rest looked up from reference TRBV5-5 and TRBJ2-5): DAGVTQSPTHLIKTRGQQVTLRCSPISGHKSVSWYQQVLGQGPQFIFQYYEKEERGRGNFPDRFSARQFPNYSSELNVNALLLGDSALYLCASSLAAVTQYFGPGTRLLVL.

The CDR3: CASWAGKNRGGPDTQYF. DNA of the CDR3: TGTGCCAGCTGGGCGGGAAAAAACAGGGGGGGTCCGGATACGCAGTATTTT. The genes are TRBV27 and TRBJ2-3, with D possibly being TRBD1 (8 bases). Germline CDR1 MNHEY, CDR2 SMNVEV (reference sequence). CDR3 length: 17 amino acids. V dropped 8 bases and J dropped 6 bases, with 27 bases sitting between them.

Concerning this clone itself: A read error may account for a junction end that differs from germline. The V call is TRBV5-4, the J call TRBJ2-5; 12 nucleotides line up with TRBD2. The CDR3 covers 12 residues. The germline V gene encodes CDR1 SGHNT and CDR2 YYREEE (reference sequence). The CDR3 coding sequence is TGTGCCAGCAGCCCTCTTGGACTAGCGGGGAACTTC. This gives the protein CASSPLGLAGNF.

V gene TRBV11-3 combines with J gene TRBJ2-3; tentative D call: TRBD2 (6 bases). Germline V gene lookup returns CDR1 SGHNT and CDR2 YENEEA. The CDR3 length is 16 residues. The V end was cut by 5 bases, the J end by 6 bases, with 21 bases between. For the CDR3, the DNA is TGTGCCAGCAGCCGACGGGGCGGCGGGAACGAGGATACGCAGTATTTT. As protein: CASSRRGGGNEDTQYF.

J is TRBJ2-2 and V is TRBV28; the D gene is possibly TRBD1 (5 bases). V lost 2 bases and J 5 bases, leaving 21 bases between the germline ends. Germline CDR1 and CDR2: MDHEN and SYDVKM. This CDR3 spans 18 amino acids. The CDR3 spells CASSLGGGRVAWTGELFF. CDR3 coding DNA: TGTGCCAGCAGTTTAGGTGGCGGCAGGGTGGCGTGGACCGGGGAGCTGTTTTTT.

V and J are TRBV4-1 and TRBJ2-2; 8 nucleotides align to TRBD1. This CDR3 comprises 17 residues. CDR1 MGHRA and CDR2 YSYEKL come from the germline V gene. The V gene end was trimmed by 0 bases and the J gene end by 4 bases; junction bases not matched to a gene: 7. This chain's CDR3 is CASSQDMHGQGTGELFF. As DNA, the CDR3 is TGCGCCAGCAGCCAAGATATGCACGGACAGGGCACCGGGGAGCTGTTTTTT.

The rearrangement links TRBV9 to TRBJ2-1; no definite D call. The CDR3 sequence is 13 residues long. CDR1 is SGDLS, CDR2 YYNGEE, per germline. V lost 0 bases, J lost 4 bases, and 5 bases lay in between. The CDR3 spells CASSVGPYNEQFF. CDR3 sequence (DNA): TGTGCCAGCAGCGTAGGGCCGTACAATGAGCAGTTCTTC.

The genes are TRBV4-1 and TRBJ1-4; tentatively, D is TRBD1 (5 bases). CDR1 is MGHRA and CDR2 is YSYEKL in the germline V gene. CDR3 length equals 15 residues. Trimming took off 0 bases at V and 6 bases at J, with 11 bases between the two ends. For the CDR3, the DNA is TGCGCCAGCAGCCAAGATCGGGGGGGAGATGAAAAACTGTTTTTT. Translated, it gives CASSQDRGGDEKLFF.

This clone appeared once. This chain uses TRBV5-1 with TRBJ2-3; TRBD1 might be the D (5 bases). V shed 7 bases and J shed 2 bases, with 11 bases lying between them. The CDR3 contains 13 residues. Germline V gene sequence: CDR1 SGHRS, CDR2 YFSETQ. CDR3 nucleotides: TGCGCCAGCGCCGACAGAGACACAGATACGCAGTATTTT. Protein: CASADRDTDTQYF. Looking up the rest from reference TRBV5-1 and TRBJ2-3 gives the full variable domain: KAGVTQTPRYLIKTRGQQVTLSCSPISGHRSVSWYQQTPGQGLQFLFEYFSETQRNKGNFPGRFSGRQFSNSRSEMNVSTLELGDSALYLCASADRDTDTQYFGPGTRLTVL.

This chain joins TRBV19 and TRBJ1-4, with D possibly matching TRBD1 (5 bases). There are 13 residues in the CDR3. CDR1 LNHDA and CDR2 SQIVND come from the germline V gene (reference sequence). V lost 5 bases and J 5 bases, leaving 9 bases between the germline ends. The CDR3 region is CASSGQGNEKLFF. In DNA, the CDR3 is TGTGCCAGTAGTGGGCAGGGCAATGAAAAACTGTTTTTT.

This rearrangement joins TRBV21-1 to TRBJ1-5. TRBV21-1 is a pseudogene locus. The CDR3 length is 17 residues. The CDR3 loop reads CASSVCRGGALDQPQHF. CDR3 nucleotides: TGTGCCAGCAGTGTGTGTAGGGGGGGGGCCCTCGACCAGCCCCAGCATTTT.

This sequence joins TRBV28 and TRBJ2-7; TRBD1 might be the D (5 bases). Per the germline V gene, CDR1 is MDHEN and CDR2 is SYDVKM. CDR3 length equals 13 residues. Trimming removed 2 bases from V and 4 bases from J, with 9 bases in between. CDR3 DNA sequence: TGTGCCAGCAGTTTAGGGGCAGTATACGAGCAGTACTTC. Protein sequence: CASSLGAVYEQYF.

The V gene is TRBV5-4, the J gene TRBJ1-1; no clear D. With 2 bases removed from V and 0 bases from J, the gap between germline ends came to 8 bases. The CDR3 runs 14 residues. The V gene's germline CDR1 is SGHNT and CDR2 YYREEE (reference sequence). Here the CDR3 reads CASSFDGMNTEAFF. In DNA, the CDR3 is TGTGCCAGCAGCTTCGACGGGATGAACACTGAAGCTTTCTTT.